These 9 T cell receptor beta chains were all obtained from the same sample, sequenced in a study of T-cell reconstitution after alpha-beta-depleted transplantation in children. Unique molecular identifiers featured in how the TCRbeta library was prepared. One entry per CDR3 protein, called by TCRdb with MiXCR from the PCR reads. The repertoire holds about 540,000 distinct CDR3 sequences, 20% to 30% seen once, with less than 40% in the top ten. The sample in question was PBMCs, obtained before TCRalphabeta/CD19-depleted stem cell transplant. These receptors were obtained from a boy under two years old with Wiskott-Aldrich syndrome, due to receive a stem cell transplant.

The chain joins TRBV10-3 to TRBJ1-1; the D gene is possibly TRBD1 (5 bases). Trimming cost V 10 bases and J 0 bases, with 15 bases left between them. Germline CDR1 ENHRY, CDR2 SYGVKD. The length of the CDR3 is 14 residues. The CDR3 sequence is CATTAGGVNTEAFF. The DNA of the CDR3 is TGTGCCACCACCGCCGGAGGGGTGAACACTGAAGCTTTCTTT.

This clonotype was detected a few times. The V gene is TRBV6-1, the J gene TRBJ1-6, with D unclear. Germline lookup yields CDR1 MNHNS and CDR2 SASEGT. The CDR3 length is 15 residues. Trimming shortened V by 3 bases and J by 8 bases, and 14 bases separated the two germline ends. CDR3 amino acids: CASSEAGRNDSPLHF. CDR3 DNA: TGTGCCAGCAGTGAGGCAGGCCGGAATGATTCACCCCTCCACTTT.

Regarding this clonotype: A junction boundary mismatches the germline segment, possibly from a read error. The chain joins TRBV7-9 to TRBJ1-2; TRBD1 might be the D (5 bases). The CDR3 has 16 residues. Germline lookup yields CDR1 SEHNR and CDR2 FQNEAQ (reference sequence). The DNA of the CDR3 is TGTGCCAGCAGCTTAGGTGTACAGGCTACTAACTATGGCGACACCTTC. Residues: CASSLGVQATNYGDTF.

This chain links TRBV7-6 with TRBJ1-6; maybe TRBD1 (6 bases). Germline V CDR1 and CDR2: SGHVS, FNYEAQ. Trimming removed 4 bases from V and 7 bases from J, with 17 bases in between. The CDR3 runs 16 residues. CDR3 in DNA: TGTGCCAGCAGCTCTGGCGTAGGGGGTGGCAATTCACCCCTCCACTTT. Its protein is CASSSGVGGGNSPLHF.

The chain couples TRBV7-2 to TRBJ2-3; perhaps TRBD1 as D (6 bases). CDR1 is SGHTA, CDR2 FQGNSA, per germline. This CDR3 is 11 amino acids long. Trimming cost V 9 bases and J 4 bases, with 8 bases left between them. In DNA form, the CDR3 reads TGTGCCAGAGAGGGGGCAGATACGCAGTATTTT. This sequence encodes CAREGADTQYF.

The chain uses TRBV29-1 and TRBJ1-2; TRBD1 is a possible D gene (5 bases). Germline V gene sequence: CDR1 SQVTM, CDR2 ANQGSEA. Trimming left V 2 bases short and J 8 bases short, with 12 bases between. This CDR3 is built from 12 residues. The CDR3 spells CSVEPQWGGYTF. As DNA, the CDR3 is TGCAGCGTTGAACCTCAATGGGGGGGCTACACCTTC.

The chain couples TRBV5-6 to TRBJ2-3; D unclear. The germline V gene encodes CDR1 SGHDT and CDR2 YYEEEE. CDR3 length equals 16 residues. V was cut by 4 bases and J by 0 bases, with 15 bases left in between. As DNA, the CDR3 is TGTGCCAGCAGCGAGGAGTGGCGGAGTAGCACAGATACGCAGTATTTT. This translates into CASSEEWRSSTDTQYF.

The chain couples TRBV7-3 to TRBJ2-7; maybe TRBD1 (5 bases). The ends were cut back, 5 bases at V and 7 bases at J, with 15 bases in the middle. Per the germline V gene, CDR1 is SGHTA and CDR2 is FQGTGA. CDR3 length: 13 residues. Written as DNA, the CDR3 is TGTGCCAGCAGCCGCTCCCCTAGGGGAGAGCAGTACTTC. As protein: CASSRSPRGEQYF.

This clonotype came up a few times. The chain joins TRBV18 to TRBJ2-3; 12 nucleotides match TRBD2. The CDR3 runs to 16 residues. Germline V gene lookup returns CDR1 KGHSH and CDR2 LQKENI. J gave up 2 bases and V 2 bases, and 2 bases lay outside the gene matches. The CDR3: CASSPRLAGVTDTQYF. CDR3 coding DNA: TGTGCCAGCTCACCAAGACTAGCGGGAGTCACAGATACGCAGTATTTT.